This T cell receptor (beta chain) stems from a study of response to subunit inactivated influenza vaccine. Study outcomes and limitations: Every seasonal influenza vaccination brings in few new T cells, the authors suggested.

A single record per CDR3 protein comes from TCRdb applying MiXCR to the RT-PCR reads. The sample holds about 780,000 distinct CDR3 sequences; roughly 18% are singletons and the top ten take approximately 11%. Comment on this clonotype: Antigen specificity is unknown.

The specimen was PBMCs from blood, collected about 5 days after vaccination. This sequence originates from a middle-aged man who received an inactivated influenza vaccine.

CDR3 sequence (DNA): TGTGCCAGCACCCGAGGGACAGGGTCGTACGAGCAGTACTTC. Amino acid sequence: CASTRGTGSYEQYF. The J gene is TRBJ2-7, the V gene TRBV27; 9 positions match TRBD1. CDR1 MNHEY and CDR2 SMNVEV come from the germline V gene (reference sequence). J was trimmed by 4 bases and V by 7 bases; bases with no gene match: 8. The CDR3 consists of 14 residues.